This T cell receptor (beta chain) stems from a study of cytomegalovirus exposure and HLA in healthy donors. Overall study findings and caveats: Most observed TCR sequences were rare, whereas some public TCRs were detected in many donors.

60 Vbeta and 13 Jbeta primers were used in PCR. Authors' processing steps: The count from a later analysis was some 81 million unique TCR beta chains, about 9.9 million of them shared. Here immunoSEQ multiplex PCR was the method, and the copy in TCRdb shows in-frame clones only, minus some. That table supplies the V and J calls and clone size; D and trimming were determined from the DNA. The table includes roughly 100,000 clones, around 83% detected once. This CDR3 spans 12 amino acids. The germline gives CDR1 SEHNR, CDR2 FQNEAQ (reference sequence). In the case of this clone: Antigen specificity is unknown. Mismatch with germline at one junction end may stem from a read error.

This TCR was recovered from a man younger than 45 in good health and CMV-seronegative. Material for sequencing was PBMCs. V usage is TRBV7-9 and J usage is TRBJ1-2, with a possible D match to TRBD1 (6 bases). The CDR3 nucleotides read TGTTCCAGCAGCTTAGCAGGGGATGGCTACACCTTC. Translated: CSSSLAGDGYTF.